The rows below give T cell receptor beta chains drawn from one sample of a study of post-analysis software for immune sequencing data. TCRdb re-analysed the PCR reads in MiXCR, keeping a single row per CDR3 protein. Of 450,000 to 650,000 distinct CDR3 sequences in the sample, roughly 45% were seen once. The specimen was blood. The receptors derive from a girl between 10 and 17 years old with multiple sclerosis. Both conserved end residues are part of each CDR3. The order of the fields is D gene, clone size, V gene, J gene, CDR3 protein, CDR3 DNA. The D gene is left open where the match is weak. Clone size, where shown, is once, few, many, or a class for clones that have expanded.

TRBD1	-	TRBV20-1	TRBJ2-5	CSATGDRGETQYF	TGCAGTGCCACCGGGGACAGGGGGGAGACCCAGTACTTC
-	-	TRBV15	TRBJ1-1	CATSRGERDPNTEAFF	TGTGCCACCAGCAGAGGGGAGCGAGACCCGAACACTGAAGCTTTCTTT
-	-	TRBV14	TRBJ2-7	CASSLNRRTPEQYF	TGTGCCAGCAGCCTAAACCGAAGGACACCCGAGCAGTACTTC
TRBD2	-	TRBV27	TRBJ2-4	CASSSFLTSGKAKNIQYF	TGTGCCAGCAGTTCCTTCCTTACTAGCGGGAAAGCCAAAAACATTCAGTACTTC
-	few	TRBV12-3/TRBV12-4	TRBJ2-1	CASSPGAPSSYNEQFF	TGTGCCAGCTCTCCCGGGGCCCCGAGCTCCTACAATGAGCAGTTCTTC
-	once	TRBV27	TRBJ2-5	CASSFRGSTQETQYF	TGTGCCAGTAGTTTTCGGGGAAGTACGCAAGAGACCCAGTACTTC
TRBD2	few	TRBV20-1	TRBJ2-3	CSAFRLAGGLSTDTQYF	TGCAGTGCTTTTAGACTAGCGGGGGGACTTAGCACAGATACGCAGTATTTT
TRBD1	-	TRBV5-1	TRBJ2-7	CASSLVTGGYEQYF	TGCGCCAGCAGCTTGGTTACAGGGGGGTACGAGCAGTACTTC
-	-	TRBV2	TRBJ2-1	CASSENRGGSYNEQFF	TGTGCCAGCAGTGAAAATCGAGGGGGCTCCTACAATGAGCAGTTCTTC
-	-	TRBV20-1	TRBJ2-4	CSASINSELAKNIQYF	TGCAGTGCTAGTATAAACAGTGAACTAGCCAAAAACATTCAGTACTTC
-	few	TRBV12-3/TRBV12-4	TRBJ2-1	CASSPTSYNEQFF	TGTGCCAGCAGTCCTACTAGCTACAATGAGCAGTTCTTC
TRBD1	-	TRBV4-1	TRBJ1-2	CASSHPSTGSGYTF	TGCGCCAGCAGCCACCCCTCGACAGGGTCGGGCTACACCTTC
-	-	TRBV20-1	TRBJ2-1	CSTRDDNEQFF	TGCAGTACTAGAGATGACAATGAGCAGTTCTTC
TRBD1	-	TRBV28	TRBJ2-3	CASRGTGGWDTQYF	TGTGCCAGCAGGGGGACAGGGGGCTGGGATACGCAGTATTTT
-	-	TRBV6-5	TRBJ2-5	CASRGEQETQYF	TGTGCCAGCCGGGGAGAACAAGAGACCCAGTACTTC
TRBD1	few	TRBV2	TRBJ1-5	CASTMTGTGDQPQHF	TGTGCCAGCACCATGACCGGGACAGGGGATCAGCCCCAGCATTTT
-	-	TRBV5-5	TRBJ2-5	CASSPSLQETQYF	TGTGCCAGCAGCCCGTCTCTACAAGAGACCCAGTACTTC